The 13 T cell receptor beta chains presented below share a single source sample, sequenced in a study of neoadjuvant nivolumab and ipilimumab in lung cancer. TCRdb's table, derived via immunoSEQ multiplex PCR, lists solely in-frame clones and lacks some. The sample carries 45,000 to 55,000 clones, roughly 89% recorded once. The sequences come from blood, collected before neoadjuvant nivolumab, alone or with ipilimumab. These receptors were obtained from an adult with non-small cell lung cancer. Some clones in this sample may be carry-over from other donors' samples.

This chain joins TRBV5-5 and TRBJ2-2; D is undetermined. Trimming removed 6 bases from V and 3 bases from J, with 15 bases in between. Germline V gives CDR1 SGHKS, CDR2 YYEKEE (reference sequence). The CDR3 is made up of 15 amino acids. CDR3 nucleotide sequence: TGTGCCAGCACCATGGCGGCCAGCCACACCGGGGAGCTGTTTTTT. Residues: CASTMAASHTGELFF.

The rearrangement links TRBV6-6 to TRBJ1-5, with D maybe TRBD1 (5 bases). With 6 bases removed from V and 6 bases from J, the gap between germline ends came to 15 bases. This CDR3 comprises 14 residues. Germline V gene sequence: CDR1 MNHNY, CDR2 SVGAGI (reference sequence). The CDR3 sequence: CASRATGLSQPQHF. In DNA, the CDR3 is TGTGCCAGCAGAGCCACAGGTTTGAGTCAGCCCCAGCATTTT.

This rearrangement joins TRBV4-1 to TRBJ1-2; D possibly corresponds to TRBD1 (6 bases). Germline V gene data show CDR1 as MGHRA and CDR2 as YSYEKL. The V end was cut by 0 bases, the J end by 5 bases, with 13 bases between. CDR3 length equals 15 residues. CDR3 region: CASSQEGGVRYGYTF. The CDR3 nucleotides are TGCGCCAGCAGCCAAGAAGGGGGTGTTCGGTATGGCTACACCTTC.

The chain links TRBV11-2 to TRBJ2-7, with D tentatively TRBD1 or TRBD2 (5 bases each). Per germline, CDR1 SGHAT and CDR2 FQNNGV. CDR3 size: 14 residues. V gave up 3 bases and J gave up 2 bases, with 11 bases separating them. The CDR3 bases are TGTGCCAGCAGCTTTGCCGGGACGACCTACGAGCAGTACTTC. Translation gives CASSFAGTTYEQYF.

The chain carries TRBV27 and TRBJ1-5, with D possibly TRBD1 on 6 matching bases. The CDR3 totals 15 residues. The V and J ends lost 5 bases and 2 bases respectively, with 13 bases between them. The germline V gene encodes CDR1 MNHEY and CDR2 SMNVEV (reference sequence). The CDR3 loop is CASSTRAGGNQPQHF. The CDR3, as DNA: TGTGCCAGCAGTACCCGGGCAGGGGGCAATCAGCCCCAGCATTTT.

This chain joins TRBV5-6 and TRBJ1-2; the D gene is possibly TRBD1 (6 bases). The germline CDR1 and CDR2 sequences are SGHDT and YYEEEE. Trimming pared 0 bases from V and 4 bases from J, leaving 13 bases between. The CDR3 has 15 amino acids. CDR3 protein: CASSLVGGGLYGYTF. CDR3 bases: TGTGCCAGCAGCTTGGTTGGAGGGGGGCTCTATGGCTACACCTTC.

The genes are TRBV6-5 and TRBJ2-5; D unclear. The CDR3 runs to 14 residues. CDR1 and CDR2 (germline): MNHEY, SVGAGI. The V and J ends lost 0 bases and 2 bases respectively, with 7 bases between them. CDR3: CASSYSTTQETQYF. CDR3 DNA: TGTGCCAGCAGTTACTCGACAACTCAAGAGACCCAGTACTTC.

The rearrangement uses TRBV19 and TRBJ2-1, with 8 bases identical to TRBD2. Germline V gives CDR1 LNHDA, CDR2 SQIVND (reference sequence). The CDR3 spans 16 residues. J was trimmed by 5 bases and V by 3 bases; bases with no gene match: 9. CDR3 DNA sequence: TGTGCCAGTAGTATGAGTACGGGCGGGAGGAACAATGAGCAGTTCTTC. It specifies CASSMSTGGRNNEQFF.

V gene TRBV18 combines with J gene TRBJ2-5; the match to TRBD1 covers 10 bases. The V segment lost 2 bases and the J segment 1 base; nucleotides outside the gene matches: 1. This CDR3 comprises 15 residues. In germline, CDR1 is KGHSH, CDR2 LQKENI. The CDR3 region has the DNA TGTGCCAGCTCACCAAGGACAGGGGGCCAAGAGACCCAGTACTTC. Translation gives CASSPRTGGQETQYF.

The chain joins TRBV5-4 to TRBJ2-5, with 13 bases lining up with TRBD2. This CDR3 is built from 17 residues. The V gene's germline CDR1 is SGHNT and CDR2 YYREEE (reference sequence). V was pared by 3 bases and J by 1 base, with 6 bases of the junction left unmatched. CDR3 sequence: CASSSGTSGMGQETQYF. CDR3 DNA: TGTGCCAGCAGCTCTGGGACTAGCGGGATGGGCCAAGAGACCCAGTACTTC.

The J gene is TRBJ2-7, the V gene TRBV2, with 12 bases matching TRBD2. CDR3 size: 16 residues. V was pared by 5 bases and J by 9 bases, with 14 bases of the junction left unmatched. From germline, CDR1 is SNHLY and CDR2 FYNNEI. The CDR3 DNA reads TGTGCCAGCAGTCCCGGACTAGCGGGAACCGTTGGACGGCAGTACTTC. Its protein is CASSPGLAGTVGRQYF. Supplemented by reference TRBV2 and TRBJ2-7, the full variable domain reads EPEVTQTPSHQVTQMGQEVILRCVPISNHLYFYWYRQILGQKVEFLVSFYNNEISEKSEIFDDQFSVERPDGSNFTLKIRSTKLEDSAMYFCASSPGLAGTVGRQYFGPGTRLTVT.

This rearrangement joins TRBV9 to TRBJ2-7; 9 nucleotides align to TRBD1. The germline V gene has CDR1 SGDLS and CDR2 YYNGEE. J gave up 5 bases and V 3 bases, and 6 bases lay outside the gene matches. The CDR3 contains 14 residues. The CDR3 DNA sequence: TGTGCCAGCAGCGCCCGGACAGGGGCGGACGAGCAGTACTTC. The encoded protein is CASSARTGADEQYF. The whole variable domain, filled in from reference TRBV9 and TRBJ2-7, reads DSGVTQTPKHLITATGQRVTLRCSPRSGDLSVYWYQQSLDQGLQFLIQYYNGEERAKGNILERFSAQQFPDLHSELNLSSLELGDSALYFCASSARTGADEQYFGPGTRLTVT.

The J gene is TRBJ2-1, the V gene TRBV11-3; TRBD2 aligns across 7 bases. The CDR3 covers 18 residues. CDR1 is SGHNT and CDR2 is YENEEA in the germline V gene. V lost 0 bases and J lost 2; bases outside the gene matches: 10. The CDR3 here is CASSLDQGGSVAYNEQFF. The CDR3 DNA reads TGTGCCAGCAGCTTAGATCAGGGCGGGAGTGTCGCCTACAATGAGCAGTTCTTC.